The 9 T cell receptor beta chains below were found in one sample sequenced in a study of cytomegalovirus exposure and HLA in healthy donors. Primers included in the PCR were 60 Vbeta and 13 Jbeta primers. The protocol was immunoSEQ multiplex PCR, while the TCRdb copy is restricted to in-frame clones and leaves out a portion. The sample has under 200,000 clones, around 75% seen once. Input material: PBMCs. These receptors were taken from a female donor in good health and CMV-seronegative.

This chain uses TRBV14 with TRBJ1-2, with 7 bases fitting TRBD1. The CDR3 is 13 amino acids. CDR1 is SGHDN and CDR2 is FVKESK in the germline V gene. V lost 4 bases and J lost 7; bases outside the gene matches: 6. As DNA, the CDR3 is TGTGCCAGCAGCCCTAGACAGGGAAGTGGCTACACCTTC. Its protein product is CASSPRQGSGYTF.

This chain links TRBV4-2 with TRBJ1-2; maybe TRBD1 (6 bases). Per germline, CDR1 LGHNA and CDR2 YNFKEQ. This CDR3 region has 14 residues. V was trimmed by 0 bases and J by 4 bases, leaving 9 bases between them. The CDR3 here is CASSQDTGSYGYTF. As DNA, the CDR3 is TGTGCCAGCAGCCAAGATACAGGGAGCTATGGCTACACCTTC.

This clone was detected once. V is TRBV5-5 and J is TRBJ1-1; tentatively, D is TRBD1 (5 bases). There are 13 residues in the CDR3. CDR1 is SGHKS and CDR2 is YYEKEE in the germline V gene (reference sequence). Trimming cost V 1 base and J 10 bases, with 14 bases left between them. DNA of the CDR3: TGTGCCAGCAGCTTGAGTGCGAGGGGAGGAGCTTTCTTT. As protein: CASSLSARGGAFF.

This chain joins TRBV5-1 and TRBJ2-3; 7 nucleotides line up with TRBD2. Germline values: CDR1 SGHRS, CDR2 YFSETQ. This CDR3 contains 15 residues. V trimming: 3 bases; J trimming: 3 bases; junction bases outside the gene matches: 7. The CDR3 spells CASSWGGTQTDTQYF. The CDR3, as DNA: TGCGCCAGCAGCTGGGGGGGAACTCAAACAGATACGCAGTATTTT. The whole variable domain, filled in from reference TRBV5-1 and TRBJ2-3, reads KAGVTQTPRYLIKTRGQQVTLSCSPISGHRSVSWYQQTPGQGLQFLFEYFSETQRNKGNFPGRFSGRQFSNSRSEMNVSTLELGDSALYLCASSWGGTQTDTQYFGPGTRLTVL.

About this clone itself: One end of the junction does not line up with germline, which may come from a read error. The chain couples TRBV7-2 to TRBJ2-5; TRBD2 agrees at 10 bases. Germline values: CDR1 SGHTA, CDR2 FQGNSA. This CDR3 has 17 amino acids. CDR3 residues: CACSLVGAGGRSGTQYF. Written as DNA, the CDR3 is TGTGCCTGCAGCTTAGTGGGAGCGGGAGGGCGGTCAGGAACCCAGTACTTC.

The chain is built from TRBV2 and TRBJ1-3; TRBD1 matches 8 bases. The V gene end was trimmed by 8 bases and the J gene end by 4 bases; junction bases not matched to a gene: 4. CDR1 SNHLY and CDR2 FYNNEI come from the germline V gene. The CDR3 consists of 13 residues. This CDR3 reads CASWTGTGNTIYF. For the CDR3, the DNA is TGTGCCAGCTGGACAGGGACCGGAAACACCATATATTTT.

This clone turned up a few times. The rearrangement uses TRBV20-1 and TRBJ2-7, with no clear D. The CDR3 has 11 amino acids. CDR1 DFQATT and CDR2 SNEGSKA come from the germline V gene (reference sequence). V was pared by 6 bases and J by 3 bases, with 9 bases between. The CDR3 nucleotides are TGCAGTGCCGATAGTTTCTACGAGCAGTACTTC. Amino acid sequence: CSADSFYEQYF.

The chain carries TRBV4-2 and TRBJ2-4; 8 bases are a match to TRBD2. Per the germline V gene, CDR1 is LGHNA and CDR2 is YNFKEQ. The CDR3 covers 15 residues. The trim removed 1 base at V and 9 bases at J, leaving 8 bases unmatched. The CDR3 reads CASSQAGTRGTIQYF. Written as DNA, the CDR3 is TGTGCCAGCAGCCAAGCCGGGACTAGGGGAACCATTCAGTACTTC.

J is TRBJ1-1 and V is TRBV27; TRBD1 aligns across 9 bases. Germline V gives CDR1 MNHEY, CDR2 SMNVEV (reference sequence). The CDR3 runs 13 residues. V shed 6 bases, J shed 12 bases, and the junction held 11 bases outside the gene matches. The CDR3 sequence is CASSPGTGKETFF. CDR3 DNA sequence: TGTGCCAGCAGCCCTGGGACAGGGAAGGAAACTTTCTTT.